This record concerns one TCR beta chain sequence. Original processing methods: Estimation of nucleated cell counts relied on the amplification of reference gene primers. TCRdb's copy holds only in-frame clones and misses some; the assay was immunoSEQ multiplex PCR. V and J calls and clone size are those listed in that table; D and trimming were worked out from the DNA. The sample includes approximately 150,000 clones, 84% of them seen just once. This entry is derived from a study of blood T cell repertoires in COVID-19. Study-level information: The United States, Italy and Spain were the sources of the acute and convalescent COVID-19 samples.

Trimming removed 3 bases from V and 0 bases from J, with 13 bases in between. Germline V CDR1 and CDR2: MGHRA, YSYEKL. CDR3 length: 16 amino acids. J is TRBJ2-3 and V is TRBV4-1; no definite D call. This TCR was recovered from a man younger than 40 with COVID-19, enrolled during active disease. The sequenced sample was peripheral blood. CDR3 sequence reads: CASSHRVRTSTDTQYF. CDR3 in DNA: TGCGCCAGCAGCCACCGGGTGCGCACTAGCACAGATACGCAGTATTTT.